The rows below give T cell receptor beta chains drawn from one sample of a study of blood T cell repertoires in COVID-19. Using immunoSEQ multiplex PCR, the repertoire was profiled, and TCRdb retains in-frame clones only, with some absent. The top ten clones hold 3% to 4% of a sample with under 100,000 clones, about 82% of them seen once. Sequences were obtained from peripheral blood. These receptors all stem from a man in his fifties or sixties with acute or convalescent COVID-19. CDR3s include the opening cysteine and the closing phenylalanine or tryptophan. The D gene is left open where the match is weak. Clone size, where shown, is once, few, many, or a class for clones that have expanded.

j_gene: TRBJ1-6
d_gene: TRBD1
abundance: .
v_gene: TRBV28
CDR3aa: CASSPSGTGASPLHF
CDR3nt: TGTGCCAGCAGCCCTTCCGGGACAGGGGCGTCACCCCTCCACTTT

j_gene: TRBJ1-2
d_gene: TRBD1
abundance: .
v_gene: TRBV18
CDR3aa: CASSPDRGRTF
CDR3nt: TGTGCCAGCTCACCTGACAGGGGAAGAACCTTC

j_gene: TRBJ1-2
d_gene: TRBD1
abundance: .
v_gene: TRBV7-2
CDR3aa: CASSSQGRGYTF
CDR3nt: TGTGCCAGCAGCTCACAGGGGCGCGGCTACACCTTC

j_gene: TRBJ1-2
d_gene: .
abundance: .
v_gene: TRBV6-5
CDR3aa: CASSQSRRTDGYTF
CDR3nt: TGTGCCAGCAGTCAATCTCGAAGGACAGATGGCTACACCTTC

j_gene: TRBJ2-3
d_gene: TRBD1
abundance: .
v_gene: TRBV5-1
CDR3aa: CASSPTGAFGTDTQYF
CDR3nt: TGCGCCAGCAGCCCAACAGGGGCCTTCGGCACAGATACGCAGTATTTT

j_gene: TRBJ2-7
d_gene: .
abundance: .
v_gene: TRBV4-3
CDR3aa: CASSQEISHEQYF
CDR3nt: TGCGCCAGCAGCCAAGAGATCAGTCACGAGCAGTACTTC

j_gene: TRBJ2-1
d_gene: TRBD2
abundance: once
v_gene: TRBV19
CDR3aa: CASSIGIAGAYEQFF
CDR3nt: TGTGCCAGTAGTATAGGAATAGCGGGAGCTTATGAGCAGTTCTTC

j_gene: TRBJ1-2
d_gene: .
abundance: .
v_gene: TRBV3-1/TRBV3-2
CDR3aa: CASSQDLAAQVYTF
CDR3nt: TGTGCCAGCAGCCAAGATTTGGCAGCACAGGTCTACACCTTC

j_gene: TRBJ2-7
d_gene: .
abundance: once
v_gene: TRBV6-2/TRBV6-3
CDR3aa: CASSLMIGEQYF
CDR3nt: TGTGCCAGCAGTCTTATGATCGGGGAGCAGTACTTC

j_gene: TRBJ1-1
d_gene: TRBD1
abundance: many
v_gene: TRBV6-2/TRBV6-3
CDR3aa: CASSLTGHTEAFF
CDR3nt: TGTGCCAGCAGCTTGACAGGGCACACTGAAGCTTTCTTT

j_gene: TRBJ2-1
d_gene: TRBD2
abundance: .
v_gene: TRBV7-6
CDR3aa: CASSLVEREGNEQFF
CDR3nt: TGTGCCAGCAGCTTAGTCGAGCGGGAGGGCAATGAGCAGTTCTTC

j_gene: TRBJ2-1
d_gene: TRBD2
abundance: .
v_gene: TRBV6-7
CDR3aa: CASSFTRTRSGPPNPGGTRNEQFF
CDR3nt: TGTGCCAGCAGTTTCACTCGAACCCGCAGCGGGCCCCCCAACCCGGGAGGGACGAGGAATGAGCAGTTCTTC

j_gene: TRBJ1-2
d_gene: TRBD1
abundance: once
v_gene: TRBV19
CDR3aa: CASSRDRRNYGYTF
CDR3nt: TGTGCCAGTAGTAGGGACAGGCGAAACTATGGCTACACCTTC

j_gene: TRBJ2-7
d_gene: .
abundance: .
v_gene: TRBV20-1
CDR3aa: CSASKGRPSYEQYF
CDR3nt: TGCAGTGCTAGTAAAGGGAGGCCCTCCTACGAGCAGTACTTC

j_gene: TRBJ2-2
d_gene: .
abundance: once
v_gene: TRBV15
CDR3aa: CATSRQGGSTGELFF
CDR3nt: TGTGCCACCAGCAGGCAGGGGGGCTCTACCGGGGAGCTGTTTTTT

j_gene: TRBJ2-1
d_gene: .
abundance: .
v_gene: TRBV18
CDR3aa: CASSPLGHQNNEQFF
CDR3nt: TGTGCCAGCTCACCACTGGGACACCAAAACAATGAGCAGTTCTTC

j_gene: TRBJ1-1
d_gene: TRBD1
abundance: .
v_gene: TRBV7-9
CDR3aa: CASSFTGQGNTEAFF
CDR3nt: TGTGCCAGCAGCTTTACGGGACAGGGTAACACTGAAGCTTTCTTT

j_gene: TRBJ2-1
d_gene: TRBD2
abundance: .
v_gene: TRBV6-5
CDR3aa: CASRGLGYNEQFF
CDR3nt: TGTGCCAGCAGAGGACTAGGTTACAATGAGCAGTTCTTC

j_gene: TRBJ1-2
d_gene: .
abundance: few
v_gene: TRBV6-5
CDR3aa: CASSYSQGTWGYTF
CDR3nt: TGTGCCAGCAGTTACTCCCAGGGAACTTGGGGCTACACCTTC

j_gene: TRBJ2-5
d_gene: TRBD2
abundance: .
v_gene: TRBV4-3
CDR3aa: CASSQEISGTSLETQYF
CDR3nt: TGCGCCAGCAGCCAAGAGATTTCCGGGACTAGCCTTGAGACCCAGTACTTC

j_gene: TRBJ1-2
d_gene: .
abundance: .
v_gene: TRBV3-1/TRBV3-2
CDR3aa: CASSQQTVPDGYTF
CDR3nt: TGTGCCAGCAGCCAACAAACCGTGCCAGATGGCTACACCTTC

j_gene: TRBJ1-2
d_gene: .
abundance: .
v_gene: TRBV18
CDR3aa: CASSESQGKVDGYTF
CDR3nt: TGTGCCAGCTCAGAATCACAGGGAAAGGTAGATGGCTACACCTTC